The 29 T cell receptor beta chains listed next were all sequenced from one sample in a study of shared clonotypes between healthy human individuals (dated by TCRdb to the early 2020s). For the CD8 naive samples, CD45RO-negative cells were positively selected for CCR7, yielding a CD45RA+CCR7+ population from which TemRA cells were excluded. The receptor library was made with the immunoSEQ multiplex PCR assay. The table was pulled from immuneACCESS by TCRdb, which kept in-frame rearrangements only. Such tables lose some clones; where checked, under half of the loss comes from unresolved V genes, and the rest has no known cause. In all, the sample holds about 580,000 clones, and 95% to 98% of those were seen once. 0.3% of the sample lies in the top ten. Sequenced material: naive CD8+ T cells sorted from blood. The sample's cell subset or site, from its label and the paper: CD45RA+CCR7+. The receptors derive from a young man in good health.

The V gene is TRBV27, the J gene TRBJ2-7; D is unclear. This CDR3 region has 15 residues. The germline V and J ends were trimmed by 2 bases and 6 bases, with 17 bases remaining between them. Germline assignment: CDR1 MNHEY and CDR2 SMNVEV (reference sequence). Here the CDR3 DNA reads TGTGCCAGCAGTTTAAGTGCGTGGGCATCGGGCGAGCAGTACTTC. It specifies CASSLSAWASGEQYF.

The genes are TRBV28 and TRBJ2-7; D not certain. The CDR3 consists of 13 residues. The germline gives CDR1 MDHEN, CDR2 SYDVKM. The V and J ends lost 3 bases and 3 bases respectively, with 9 bases between them. Here the CDR3 DNA reads TGTGCCAGCAGTTTGACGCAGAACTACGAGCAGTACTTC. It is translated as CASSLTQNYEQYF.

The rearrangement joins TRBV6-1 to TRBJ2-7; TRBD2 agrees at 8 bases. J lost 4 bases, V lost 7 bases, and 6 bases had no gene match. CDR3 length: 13 residues. Germline V gives CDR1 MNHNS, CDR2 SASEGT. The CDR3 region is CASNPAGVYEQYF. In DNA, the CDR3 is TGTGCCAGCAACCCAGCGGGAGTATACGAGCAGTACTTC.

The chain is built from TRBV29-1 and TRBJ1-2, with no clear D. Germline assignment: CDR1 SQVTM and CDR2 ANQGSEA. V was trimmed by 7 bases and J by 7 bases, leaving 16 bases between them. This CDR3 comprises 12 residues. CDR3 bases: TGCAGCGCTGGGGAGACGTCGGGTGGCTACACCTTC. Its protein is CSAGETSGGYTF.

The V call is TRBV28, the J call TRBJ1-1, with 8 positions matching TRBD1. V shed 5 bases and J 3 bases; nucleotides not matched to a gene: 17. The CDR3 is made up of 18 amino acids. Germline V gene sequence: CDR1 MDHEN, CDR2 SYDVKM. The CDR3 here is CASSTLRTGREMDTEAFF. DNA of the CDR3: TGTGCCAGCAGTACACTCCGGACAGGGCGGGAAATGGACACTGAAGCTTTCTTT.

Comment on this clone: In the same sample, other DNA sequences code for this CDR3. The DNA for the CDR3 is TGCGCCAGCAGCTTAGGTCTAGCGGATGAGCAGTACTTC. Translated: CASSLGLADEQYF. The chain carries TRBV5-1 and TRBJ2-7; 7 nucleotides agree with TRBD2. Unmatched junction bases numbered 6, after V lost 2 bases and J lost 7 bases. Germline assignment: CDR1 SGHRS and CDR2 YFSETQ. The length of the CDR3 is 13 residues. The full variable domain, rest sourced from reference TRBV5-1 and TRBJ2-7, is KAGVTQTPRYLIKTRGQQVTLSCSPISGHRSVSWYQQTPGQGLQFLFEYFSETQRNKGNFPGRFSGRQFSNSRSEMNVSTLELGDSALYLCASSLGLADEQYFGPGTRLTVT.

The rearrangement uses TRBV4-1 and TRBJ2-7; D not certain. Looked up from germline, CDR1 is MGHRA and CDR2 is YSYEKL. Trimming removed 0 bases at V and 3 bases at J, with 15 bases between. There are 16 residues in the CDR3. As DNA, the CDR3 is TGCGCCAGCAGCCAAGAGAGGCTTGGGGTACACTACGAGCAGTACTTC. It translates to CASSQERLGVHYEQYF.

This clone was detected once. The rearrangement links TRBV7-9 to TRBJ1-4, with TRBD1 identical over 12 bases. This CDR3 region has 17 residues. V lost 5 bases to trimming and J lost 3 bases; unmatched junction nucleotides: 7. Germline V gives CDR1 SEHNR, CDR2 FQNEAQ (reference sequence). The CDR3 protein is CASSLRDRGLANEKLFF. CDR3 sequence (DNA): TGTGCCAGCAGCCTACGGGACAGGGGGCTCGCTAATGAAAAACTGTTTTTT.

On this clone: This sample includes further DNA sequences coding for the same CDR3. This chain joins TRBV6-5 and TRBJ2-1; D is perhaps TRBD2 (6 bases). CDR1 and CDR2 from the germline V gene are MNHEY and SVGAGI. CDR3 length: 13 residues. The V gene lost 5 bases and the J gene lost 4 bases, with 9 bases spanning the gap. CDR3 loop: CASSPGGYNEQFF. CDR3 nucleotides: TGTGCCAGCAGTCCCGGGGGTTACAATGAGCAGTTCTTC.

With respect to this clone: The same CDR3 is also encoded by other DNA sequences in this sample. This chain uses TRBV5-5 with TRBJ1-5; D might be TRBD1 (6 bases). The CDR3 covers 17 residues. Germline CDR1 and CDR2: SGHKS and YYEKEE (reference sequence). Trimming removed 5 bases at V and 5 bases at J, with 23 bases between. CDR3 bases: TGTGCCAGCAGTGGGTCCGGGACAAGGGGCAATGATCAGCCCCAGCATTTT. Protein product: CASSGSGTRGNDQPQHF.

V is TRBV7-9 and J is TRBJ1-1; weak D call: TRBD1 (6 bases). This CDR3 is built from 15 residues. V was pared by 5 bases and J by 2 bases, with 15 bases between. The germline V gene encodes CDR1 SEHNR and CDR2 FQNEAQ (reference sequence). CDR3 in amino acids: CASSPVGQINTEAFF. The CDR3 DNA follows: TGTGCCAGCAGCCCAGTCGGACAGATTAACACTGAAGCTTTCTTT.

The chain employs TRBV27 and TRBJ2-5; 9 nucleotides line up with TRBD2. Germline CDR1 reads MNHEY; CDR2 reads SMNVEV (reference sequence). Trimming took 5 bases from V and 9 from J; bases not matched to a gene: 10. There are 14 residues in the CDR3. CDR3 residues: CASSPGLATYPQYF. The CDR3 DNA sequence: TGTGCCAGCAGTCCAGGACTAGCGACCTACCCCCAGTACTTC.

The chain carries TRBV6-6 and TRBJ2-5, with D uncertain. V lost 8 bases and J lost 5, with 18 bases in between. The germline V gene has CDR1 MNHNY and CDR2 SVGAGI (reference sequence). The CDR3 has 14 amino acids. The CDR3 reads CASCGGPYRETQYF. The CDR3, as DNA: TGTGCCAGCTGTGGCGGACCCTACCGGGAGACCCAGTACTTC.

This chain links TRBV10-3 with TRBJ2-7; tentative D call: TRBD2 (5 bases). Trimming removed 4 bases from V and 2 bases from J, with 6 bases in between. The CDR3 contains 12 residues. Germline lookup yields CDR1 ENHRY and CDR2 SYGVKD. The CDR3 nucleotides read TGTGCCATCAGTGCCGGGACCTACGAGCAGTACTTC. It yields the protein CAISAGTYEQYF.

The chain links TRBV7-2 to TRBJ1-5, with no clear D. V lost 4 bases to trimming and J lost 3 bases, with 10 bases between them. This CDR3 region has 14 residues. Germline CDR1 reads SGHTA; CDR2 reads FQGNSA. CDR3 loop: CASSYEGPNQPQHF. In DNA, the CDR3 is TGTGCCAGCAGCTATGAGGGTCCCAATCAGCCCCAGCATTTT.

This rearrangement joins TRBV29-1 to TRBJ1-1; unclear D gene. This CDR3 contains 13 residues. V was cut by 4 bases and J by 1 base, with 10 bases left in between. Looked up from germline, CDR1 is SQVTM and CDR2 is ANQGSEA. The CDR3: CSVGGKRNTEAFF. The CDR3, as DNA: TGCAGCGTTGGAGGGAAGCGGAACACTGAAGCTTTCTTT.

The chain uses TRBV5-1 and TRBJ2-7; 9 positions agree with TRBD1. This CDR3 has 14 amino acids. The V segment lost 4 bases and the J segment 5 bases; nucleotides outside the gene matches: 7. Germline V CDR1 and CDR2: SGHRS, YFSETQ. In nucleotides, the CDR3 is TGCGCCAGCAGCCCCGGGACAGGGATGAACGAGCAGTACTTC. Its translation: CASSPGTGMNEQYF.

V usage is TRBV5-1 and J usage is TRBJ2-1, with TRBD1 matching 8 bases. There are 16 residues in the CDR3. The V and J ends lost 0 bases and 8 bases, in that order; junction bases with no gene match: 10. In germline, CDR1 is SGHRS, CDR2 YFSETQ. As DNA, the CDR3 is TGCGCCAGCAGCTTGGCCGGACAGGGCTTGGGGGATGAGCAGTTCTTC. Translation: CASSLAGQGLGDEQFF.

The rearrangement links TRBV7-9 to TRBJ1-4; D not resolved. Germline V gene data show CDR1 as SEHNR and CDR2 as FQNEAQ (reference sequence). Trimming left V 5 bases short and J 0 bases short, with 7 bases between. The CDR3 has 14 amino acids. CDR3 nucleotide sequence: TGTGCCAGCAGCGAGGATCCAACTAATGAAAAACTGTTTTTT. Its translation is CASSEDPTNEKLFF.

For the CDR3, the DNA is TGTGCCAGCGCTGCCAGGGGCGGCAATCAGCCCCAGCATTTT. This codes for CASAARGGNQPQHF. This sequence joins TRBV7-9 and TRBJ1-5; D is possibly TRBD1 (6 bases). The CDR3 consists of 14 residues. From germline, CDR1 is SEHNR and CDR2 FQNEAQ (reference sequence). V lost 8 bases, J lost 2 bases, and 13 bases lay in between. The entire variable domain, with the rest obtained from reference TRBV7-9 and TRBJ1-5, is as follows: DTGVSQNPRHKITKRGQNVTFRCDPISEHNRLYWYRQTLGQGPEFLTYFQNEAQLEKSRLLSDRFSAERPKGSFSTLEIQRTEQGDSAMYLCASAARGGNQPQHFGDGTRLSIL.

The rearrangement links TRBV13 to TRBJ2-1; D may be TRBD1 or TRBD2 (6 bases each). V dropped 10 bases and J dropped 6 bases, with 13 bases sitting between them. The length of the CDR3 is 12 residues. Germline assignment: CDR1 PRHDT and CDR2 FYEKMQ (reference sequence). Here the CDR3 reads CAIGGGRNEQFF. Written as DNA, the CDR3 is TGTGCCATAGGTGGGGGGCGCAATGAGCAGTTCTTC.

This chain connects TRBV16 to TRBJ2-7, with D perhaps matching TRBD1 (6 bases). This CDR3 has 13 amino acids. The germline gives CDR1 KGHSY, CDR2 FQNENV. The V gene lost 4 bases and the J gene lost 1 base, with 8 bases spanning the gap. The CDR3 sequence is CASSRDRSYEQYF. CDR3 bases: TGTGCCAGCAGCCGCGACAGGTCCTACGAGCAGTACTTC.

The gene calls are TRBV4-2 and TRBJ2-7; TRBD2 matches at 14 bases. This CDR3 region has 16 residues. Germline CDR1 reads LGHNA; CDR2 reads YNFKEQ. V shed 5 bases and J 3 bases; nucleotides not matched to a gene: 6. CDR3 loop: CASSDTTSGRDYEQYF. DNA of the CDR3: TGTGCCAGCAGCGATACGACTAGCGGGAGGGACTACGAGCAGTACTTC.

The rearrangement joins TRBV7-2 to TRBJ2-1, with TRBD2 matching over 11 bases. This CDR3 is built from 16 residues. CDR1 and CDR2 (germline): SGHTA, FQGNSA. J lost 4 bases, V lost 5 bases, and 7 bases had no gene match. The CDR3 bases are TGTGCCAGCAGCAACCCCCTAGCGGGAGGTTACAATGAGCAGTTCTTC. Its protein product is CASSNPLAGGYNEQFF.

The chain is built from TRBV6-1 and TRBJ2-7; D gene uncertain. V shed 2 bases and J shed 4 bases, with 9 bases lying between them. CDR1 is MNHNS and CDR2 is SASEGT in the germline V gene. The length of the CDR3 is 13 residues. The CDR3 loop is CASSERSLYEQYF. The CDR3 DNA follows: TGTGCCAGCAGTGAAAGATCTTTGTACGAGCAGTACTTC.

The V and J genes are TRBV7-6 and TRBJ2-6, with D perhaps TRBD1 or TRBD2 (6 bases each). The CDR3 has 17 amino acids. Deletions cut 0 bases from V and 2 bases from J, with 11 bases between. Germline V gene data show CDR1 as SGHVS and CDR2 as FNYEAQ. The CDR3 spells CASSLAGAGPGANVLTF. CDR3 nucleotide sequence: TGTGCCAGCAGCTTAGCGGGGGCGGGGCCTGGGGCCAACGTCCTGACTTTC.

The rearrangement uses TRBV7-8 and TRBJ1-1; D is unclear. CDR1 and CDR2 from the germline V gene are SGHVS and FQNEAQ. The CDR3 sequence is 13 residues long. V lost 2 bases to trimming and J lost 8 bases, with 12 bases between them. The CDR3 here is CASSLSLPTEAFF. The DNA of the CDR3 is TGTGCCAGCAGCTTATCCCTCCCCACCGAAGCTTTCTTT.

This sequence joins TRBV7-2 and TRBJ1-5, with D possibly TRBD1 on 6 matching bases. Germline CDR1 reads SGHTA; CDR2 reads FQGNSA. The CDR3 runs to 12 residues. V was clipped by 5 bases and J by 6 bases, with 8 bases between them. CDR3 protein: CASSGGGQPQHF. Here the CDR3 DNA reads TGTGCCAGCAGCGGAGGGGGTCAGCCCCAGCATTTT.

This chain joins TRBV7-9 and TRBJ1-1, with 7 bases fitting TRBD1. CDR3 length equals 12 residues. CDR1 SEHNR and CDR2 FQNEAQ come from the germline V gene (reference sequence). Germline trimming cut 1 base from V and 12 bases from J; bases unmatched to any gene: 5. The DNA for the CDR3 is TGTGCCAGCAGCTTAGGGGACAGAGCCCCTTTCTTT. Translation gives CASSLGDRAPFF.